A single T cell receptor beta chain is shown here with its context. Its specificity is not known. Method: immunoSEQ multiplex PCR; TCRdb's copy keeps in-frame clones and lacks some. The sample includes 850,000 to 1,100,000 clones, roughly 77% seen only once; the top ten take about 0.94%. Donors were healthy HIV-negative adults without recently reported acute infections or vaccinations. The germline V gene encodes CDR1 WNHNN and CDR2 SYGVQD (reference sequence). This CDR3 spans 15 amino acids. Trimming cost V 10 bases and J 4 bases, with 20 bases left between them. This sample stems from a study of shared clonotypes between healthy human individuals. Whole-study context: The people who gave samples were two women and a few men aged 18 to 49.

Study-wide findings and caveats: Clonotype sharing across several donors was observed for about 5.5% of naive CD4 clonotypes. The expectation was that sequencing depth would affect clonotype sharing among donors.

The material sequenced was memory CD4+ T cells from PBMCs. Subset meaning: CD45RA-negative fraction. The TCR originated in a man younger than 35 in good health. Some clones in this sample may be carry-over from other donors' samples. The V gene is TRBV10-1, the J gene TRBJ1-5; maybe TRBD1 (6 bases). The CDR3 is CAICLQGFGNQPQHF. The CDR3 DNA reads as TGCGCCATCTGCTTACAGGGCTTTGGGAATCAGCCCCAGCATTTT.